This T cell receptor beta chain was sequenced during a study of patients and donors after allogeneic stem cell transplantation. TCRdb reanalysed the RT-PCR reads using MiXCR and keeps one entry per CDR3 protein. The sample has about 160,000 distinct CDR3 sequences, over 35% seen once. Trimming removed 5 bases at V and 10 bases at J, with 17 bases between. The CDR3 runs 14 residues. The receptor was isolated from a human donor who was either an allogeneic HSCT recipient or a stem cell or donor lymphocyte infusion donor (not recorded which). It is not recorded whose cells these are; they may come from a transplant donor. The chain carries TRBV12-3 or TRBV12-4 and TRBJ1-4; tentative D call: TRBD1 (6 bases). The specimen sequenced was blood, either unsorted or a sorted T cell fraction (not recorded which). In DNA, the CDR3 is TGTGCCAGCAGTGTCCGGGACAAGGGCCGAAAACTGTTTTTT. The encoded protein is CASSVRDKGRKLFF.